One sample yielded the 10 T cell receptor beta chains listed below, sequenced in a study of response to subunit inactivated influenza vaccine. Using its own MiXCR run on the RT-PCR reads, TCRdb lists one record per CDR3 protein. This table has 550,000 to 600,000 distinct CDR3 sequences, 10% to 15% appearing once. Sample: PBMCs from blood, taken on the day of vaccination. All receptors derive from a man aged 50 to 60 who received an inactivated influenza vaccine.

This clonotype was picked up many times. This chain uses TRBV3-1 with TRBJ2-1; 16 bases map to TRBD2. Germline V gene lookup returns CDR1 LGHDT and CDR2 YNNKEL (reference sequence). This CDR3 is 19 amino acids long. J lost 8 bases, V lost 3 bases, and 13 bases had no gene match. The CDR3 loop reads CASSHTVLSGLAGGDEQFF. The CDR3, as DNA: TGTGCCAGCAGCCATACGGTCCTCTCGGGACTAGCGGGAGGGGATGAGCAGTTCTTC.

The chain is built from TRBV20-1 and TRBJ1-3; TRBD1 aligns across 9 bases. Germline assignment: CDR1 DFQATT and CDR2 SNEGSKA (reference sequence). The CDR3 spans 15 residues. The junction had 13 bases not matched to a gene; V was cut back by 5 bases and J by 8 bases. CDR3 sequence reads: CSAGKPGTGSYTIYF. As DNA, the CDR3 is TGCAGTGCTGGCAAGCCCGGGACAGGGTCTTACACCATATATTTT.

This chain joins TRBV3-1 and TRBJ2-2; D may be TRBD2 (5 bases). The CDR3 spans 15 residues. Germline V CDR1 and CDR2: LGHDT, YNNKEL (reference sequence). V was shortened by 5 bases and J by 2 bases, with 12 bases between the two germline ends. The CDR3 sequence is CASSSWTDNTGELFF. CDR3 sequence (DNA): TGTGCCAGCAGCTCCTGGACTGACAACACCGGGGAGCTGTTTTTT.

Comments on this clonotype: This may stem from a read error, because a much larger clone lies one nucleotide away. This chain links TRBV10-2 with TRBJ2-3, with 11 bases lining up with TRBD2. Losses at the gene ends were 8 bases for V and 2 bases for J; bases not matched to a gene: 9. The CDR3 loop spans 16 amino acids. Germline V gene data show CDR1 as WSHSY and CDR2 as SAAADI. In DNA, the CDR3 is TGCGCCAGCGGGGCAGTAGCGGGGGGGATCACAGATACGCAGTATTTT. Translation gives CASGAVAGGITDTQYF.

This clonotype was picked up a small number of times. The chain couples TRBV4-1 to TRBJ1-2; the D gene is possibly TRBD1 (5 bases). The CDR3 consists of 16 residues. V was shortened by 0 bases and J by 4 bases, with 15 bases between the two germline ends. Germline V gene lookup returns CDR1 MGHRA and CDR2 YSYEKL. The CDR3 sequence is CASSQDRRQRSYGYTF. CDR3 coding DNA: TGCGCCAGCAGCCAAGATCGTCGACAGCGAAGCTATGGCTACACCTTC.

The chain joins TRBV12-3 or TRBV12-4 to TRBJ2-2; 7 bases align to TRBD2. With V trimmed by 4 bases and J by 4 bases, 6 bases remained unmatched. This CDR3 is 15 amino acids long. CDR3 amino acids: CASSSGGVGTGELFF. The CDR3 coding sequence is TGTGCCAGCAGTTCGGGAGGTGTCGGCACCGGGGAGCTGTTTTTT.

This clonotype has a handful of counts. V is TRBV25-1 and J is TRBJ1-1, with TRBD1 as a possible D gene (5 bases). This CDR3 has 15 amino acids. Between the trimmed V and J ends, which lost 2 bases and 1 base, there was a span of 11 bases. CDR1 is MGHDK, CDR2 SYGVNS, per germline. The CDR3 spells CASSEEGHTNTEAFF. The DNA of the CDR3 is TGTGCCAGCAGTGAAGAAGGACACACGAACACTGAAGCTTTCTTT. Complete variable domain (other parts from reference TRBV25-1 and TRBJ1-1): EADIYQTPRYLVIGTGKKITLECSQTMGHDKMYWYQQDPGMELHLIHYSYGVNSTEKGDLSSESTVSRIRTEHFPLTLESARPSHTSQYLCASSEEGHTNTEAFFGQGTRLTVV.

V gene TRBV7-2 combines with J gene TRBJ1-5, with 9 bases aligning to TRBD1. The CDR3 totals 15 residues. Trimming took 1 base from V and 5 from J; bases not matched to a gene: 3. CDR1 is SGHTA, CDR2 FQGNSA, per germline. The CDR3 region is CASSLDRGLDQPQHF. In DNA, the CDR3 is TGTGCCAGCAGCTTAGACAGGGGGCTAGATCAGCCCCAGCATTTT.

This clonotype was observed a handful of times. The chain joins TRBV9 to TRBJ2-3, with 8 bases aligning to TRBD2. Trimming at V came to 3 bases and at J to 1 base, leaving 1 base not matched to a gene. CDR1 is SGDLS and CDR2 is YYNGEE in the germline V gene. There are 14 residues in the CDR3. DNA of the CDR3: TGTGCCAGCAGCGCGGGGGGGGGCACAGATACGCAGTATTTT. Amino acids: CASSAGGGTDTQYF. The full variable domain, its missing parts supplied by reference TRBV9 and TRBJ2-3, is DSGVTQTPKHLITATGQRVTLRCSPRSGDLSVYWYQQSLDQGLQFLIQYYNGEERAKGNILERFSAQQFPDLHSELNLSSLELGDSALYFCASSAGGGTDTQYFGPGTRLTVL.

This clonotype was seen a few times. The V and J genes are TRBV5-1 and TRBJ1-3, with D unresolved. Trimming removed 3 bases from V and 0 bases from J, with 4 bases in between. Germline-derived CDR1 and CDR2 are SGHRS and YFSETQ. The CDR3 loop spans 13 amino acids. The CDR3 region has the DNA TGCGCCAGCAGCTGGAACTCTGGAAACACCATATATTTT. It yields the protein CASSWNSGNTIYF. The full variable domain, with the rest looked up from reference TRBV5-1 and TRBJ1-3, is KAGVTQTPRYLIKTRGQQVTLSCSPISGHRSVSWYQQTPGQGLQFLFEYFSETQRNKGNFPGRFSGRQFSNSRSEMNVSTLELGDSALYLCASSWNSGNTIYFGEGSWLTVV.